These 28 T cell receptor beta chains share one sample of origin, sequenced in a study of regulatory and conventional T cells in RAG deficiency. Blood CD4+ CD25-high CD127-low regulatory T cells supplied the genomic DNA template. Method: immunoSEQ multiplex PCR; TCRdb's copy keeps in-frame clones and lacks some. The profile shows over 15,000 clones, 80% to 90% of them singletons. These sequences were also reported in another study, on regulatory T cells. Per that study: Primers: 52 TRBV forward and 13 TRBJ reverse.

Material for sequencing was Tregs sorted from blood. These receptors originate from a human donor in good health.

The V gene is TRBV19, the J gene TRBJ1-2; D ambiguous. The V and J ends lost 3 bases and 0 bases respectively, with 11 bases between them. Germline CDR1 reads LNHDA; CDR2 reads SQIVND (reference sequence). This CDR3 has 15 residues. CDR3: CASSMDLDTNYGYTF. The CDR3 DNA reads TGTGCCAGTAGTATGGATTTGGATACTAACTATGGCTACACCTTC.

The V and J genes are TRBV4-1 and TRBJ2-1, with 14 bases that match TRBD2. This CDR3 is 19 amino acids long. Losses at the gene ends were 2 bases for V and 3 bases for J; bases not matched to a gene: 9. The V gene's germline CDR1 is MGHRA and CDR2 YSYEKL. Written as DNA, the CDR3 is TGCGCCAGCAGCCAACCGGGACTAGCGGGAGTTCAGCTCTACAATGAGCAGTTCTTC. Protein: CASSQPGLAGVQLYNEQFF.

CDR3 DNA sequence: TGTGCCAGCAGTGATGGGACAGGGCTCCATTCGTGGGGGGAAGCTTTCTTT. Translating gives CASSDGTGLHSWGEAFF. This chain uses TRBV6-1 with TRBJ1-1, with TRBD1 identical over 9 bases. V shed 3 bases, J shed 8 bases, and the junction held 16 bases outside the gene matches. Germline V CDR1 and CDR2: MNHNS, SASEGT. This CDR3 is built from 17 residues.

The rearrangement links TRBV4-1 to TRBJ2-1, with D possibly TRBD2 on 6 matching bases. The germline V gene has CDR1 MGHRA and CDR2 YSYEKL. With 1 base removed from V and 2 bases from J, the gap between germline ends came to 6 bases. There are 14 residues in the CDR3. This CDR3 reads CASSQGTTYNEQFF. CDR3 bases: TGCGCCAGCAGCCAAGGGACTACCTACAATGAGCAGTTCTTC.

This chain uses TRBV29-1 with TRBJ1-2; D remains ambiguous. This CDR3 comprises 11 residues. V shed 0 bases and J shed 7 bases, with 6 bases lying between them. From germline, CDR1 is SQVTM and CDR2 ANQGSEA. Here the CDR3 reads CSVEDGCGYTF. CDR3 sequence (DNA): TGCAGCGTTGAAGATGGATGTGGCTACACCTTC.

V and J are TRBV4-1 and TRBJ2-4, with 10 bases aligning to TRBD1. V gave up 4 bases and J gave up 8 bases; unmatched junction bases: 8. The CDR3 totals 15 residues. Germline values: CDR1 MGHRA, CDR2 YSYEKL. The CDR3 sequence: CASSRTGTGEDIQYF. As DNA, the CDR3 is TGCGCCAGCAGCCGCACCGGGACAGGGGAGGACATTCAGTACTTC.

The rearrangement links TRBV25-1 to TRBJ2-3; D is unresolved. Trimming left V 1 base short and J 8 bases short, with 13 bases between. The CDR3 consists of 14 residues. Looked up from germline, CDR1 is MGHDK and CDR2 is SYGVNS. The CDR3 spells CASSELNQGSTQYF. The CDR3 coding sequence is TGTGCCAGCAGTGAATTAAATCAAGGTAGTACGCAGTATTTT.

The rearrangement links TRBV6-7 to TRBJ1-4; TRBD1 matches 7 bases. TRBV6-7 is treated as an ORF (open reading frame) with a function not yet certain. V lost 0 bases, J lost 8 bases, and 6 bases stayed unmatched. The CDR3 sequence is 15 residues long. For the CDR3, the DNA is TGTGCCAGCAGTTACTCAGGGGGCCGTCCCGAAAAACTGTTTTTT. This encodes CASSYSGGRPEKLFF.

Comments on this clone: The sample has other DNA sequences that encode this CDR3 too. This chain uses TRBV7-8 with TRBJ2-5; a weak D match, TRBD1 (6 bases). This CDR3 spans 16 amino acids. Trimming shortened V by 1 base and J by 1 base, and 13 bases separated the two germline ends. CDR1 is SGHVS, CDR2 FQNEAQ, per germline. In DNA, the CDR3 is TGTGCCAGCAGCTTAGAACAGGGCCCAATCCAAGAGACCCAGTACTTC. Protein sequence: CASSLEQGPIQETQYF.

This clone was recorded only once. This chain joins TRBV12-2 and TRBJ1-1; the DNA was not used to check the table's D call, TRBD1. TRBV12-2 is shown as a pseudogene. The CDR3 length is 14 residues. The CDR3 coding sequence is TGTGCAAGTCGCTTTAAACAGGGTCGAACTGAAGCTTTCTTT. This gives the protein CASRFKQGRTEAFF.

This clone was seen once. CDR3 loop: CASSLLTSGINEQFF. In DNA, the CDR3 is TGTGCCAGCAGCCTCTTAACTAGCGGGATAAATGAGCAGTTCTTC. The chain uses TRBV11-2 and TRBJ2-1; 10 positions match TRBD2. Germline CDR1 is SGHAT and CDR2 is FQNNGV. With 5 bases clipped from V and 7 bases from J, the junction kept 8 bases outside the gene matches. CDR3 length: 15 residues.

The gene calls are TRBV6-5 and TRBJ1-5; possibly TRBD1 for D (5 bases). This CDR3 is 14 amino acids long. The V end lost 6 bases, the J end lost 2 bases, and 11 bases lay between the germline ends. The V gene's germline CDR1 is MNHEY and CDR2 SVGAGI. In DNA form, the CDR3 reads TGTGCCAGCAGCGGGGCCAGGGGCAATCAGCCCCAGCATTTT. It codes for CASSGARGNQPQHF.

The genes are TRBV5-1 and TRBJ2-7; D is unclear. Germline V lookup: CDR1 SGHRS, CDR2 YFSETQ. Trimming left V 4 bases short and J 0 bases short, with 8 bases between. The CDR3 runs to 13 residues. CDR3: CASSPPNSYEQYF. Here the CDR3 DNA reads TGCGCCAGCAGCCCCCCAAACTCCTACGAGCAGTACTTC.

The CDR3 sequence is CASSSSLNYGYTF. CDR3 nucleotide sequence: TGTGCCAGCAGCTCCAGCCTTAACTATGGCTACACCTTC. The chain couples TRBV5-4 to TRBJ1-2; D gene ambiguous. Germline V gene data show CDR1 as SGHNT and CDR2 as YYREEE (reference sequence). V lost 3 bases to trimming and J lost 1 base, with 7 bases between them. This CDR3 has 13 amino acids. Drawing the rest from reference TRBV5-4 and TRBJ1-2, the complete variable domain is ETGVTQSPTHLIKTRGQQVTLRCSSQSGHNTVSWYQQALGQGPQFIFQYYREEENGRGNFPPRFSGLQFPNYSSELNVNALELDDSALYLCASSSSLNYGYTFGSGTRLTVV.

The chain joins TRBV29-1 to TRBJ2-1; 10 nucleotides align to TRBD2. The CDR3 length is 16 residues. Trimming cost V 8 bases and J 6 bases; bases outside gene matches: 16. Germline CDR1 reads SQVTM; CDR2 reads ANQGSEA. The CDR3: CSFKENSGGLGNEQFF. For the CDR3, the DNA is TGCAGCTTCAAGGAAAATAGCGGGGGGCTTGGCAATGAGCAGTTCTTC.

The chain combines TRBV6-5 with TRBJ1-1, with D maybe TRBD1 (6 bases). The CDR3 sequence is 14 residues long. The V end lost 5 bases, the J end lost 4 bases, and 14 bases lay between the germline ends. Germline-derived CDR1 and CDR2 are MNHEY and SVGAGI. The CDR3 loop is CASSNPGGSTEAFF. The CDR3 nucleotides read TGTGCCAGCAGTAACCCGGGGGGCAGCACTGAAGCTTTCTTT.

The genes are TRBV4-1 and TRBJ2-7; D gene uncertain. The CDR3 is 15 amino acids. CDR1 is MGHRA, CDR2 YSYEKL, per germline. Trimming took off 1 base at V and 7 bases at J, with 17 bases between the two ends. The CDR3 here is CASSQVTPSSPEQYF. In DNA form, the CDR3 reads TGCGCCAGCAGCCAAGTGACCCCCTCAAGTCCTGAGCAGTACTTC.

The V and J genes are TRBV29-1 and TRBJ1-1; D not certain. The CDR3 extends over 13 amino acids. Germline V CDR1 and CDR2: SQVTM, ANQGSEA. V lost 2 bases and J 1 base, leaving 8 bases between the germline ends. In nucleotides, the CDR3 is TGCAGCGTTGAAAGGGCTCAGAACACTGAAGCTTTCTTT. Amino acid sequence: CSVERAQNTEAFF.

The rearrangement links TRBV6-1 to TRBJ2-1, with 9 bases aligning to TRBD2. V was clipped by 3 bases and J by 6 bases; unmatched bases: 12. The length of the CDR3 is 17 residues. Per germline, CDR1 MNHNS and CDR2 SASEGT. CDR3 amino acids: CASSDSARRGGRNEQFF. In DNA form, the CDR3 reads TGTGCCAGCAGTGATAGCGCCAGGCGGGGGGGCCGCAATGAGCAGTTCTTC.

This clone came up a few times. This rearrangement joins TRBV6-1 to TRBJ2-3; no reliable D call. Trimming took 2 bases from V and 2 from J, leaving 8 bases between them. Germline CDR1 is MNHNS and CDR2 is SASEGT. The CDR3 runs 14 residues. The CDR3 sequence is CASSEQANTDTQYF. DNA of the CDR3: TGTGCCAGCAGTGAACAGGCTAACACAGATACGCAGTATTTT.

V usage is TRBV9 and J usage is TRBJ2-5; TRBD2 might be the D (6 bases). The CDR3 consists of 15 residues. The germline gives CDR1 SGDLS, CDR2 YYNGEE. Trimming took 0 bases from V and 3 from J, leaving 12 bases between them. This CDR3 is CASSVAAGSKETQYF. The CDR3 DNA reads TGTGCCAGCAGCGTAGCTGCGGGGTCGAAAGAGACCCAGTACTTC.

The chain couples TRBV19 to TRBJ2-1, with 7 positions matching TRBD2. CDR1 and CDR2 from the germline V gene are LNHDA and SQIVND (reference sequence). The CDR3 sequence is 13 residues long. After removal of 9 bases from V and 5 bases from J, the junction contained 7 bases not matched to a gene. CDR3 sequence: CARGLAEDNEQFF. The CDR3 DNA follows: TGTGCCAGGGGGCTAGCGGAAGACAATGAGCAGTTCTTC.

The CDR3 nucleotides are TGTGCCAGTAGTATTTCTCCCCTAGCGGGAGCGAACACCGGGGAGCTGTTTTTT. Encoded protein: CASSISPLAGANTGELFF. The J gene is TRBJ2-2, the V gene TRBV19; 10 bases line up with TRBD2. Trimming cost V 3 bases and J 0 bases; bases outside gene matches: 7. Germline values: CDR1 LNHDA, CDR2 SQIVND (reference sequence). CDR3 length: 18 amino acids.

The gene calls are TRBV6-5 and TRBJ2-3, with 11 bases fitting TRBD2. The CDR3 has 15 residues. Germline loops: CDR1 MNHEY, CDR2 SVGAGI. The junction had 3 bases not matched to a gene; V was cut back by 0 bases and J by 7 bases. The CDR3 sequence is CASSYSTSGAHTQYF. The CDR3 region has the DNA TGTGCCAGCAGTTACTCGACTAGCGGGGCACATACGCAGTATTTT.

This clone was recorded a few times. The chain is built from TRBV6-1 and TRBJ1-1, with 10 bases aligning to TRBD1. The CDR3 has 13 amino acids. The germline V gene encodes CDR1 MNHNS and CDR2 SASEGT. Trimming cost V 9 bases and J 5 bases; bases outside gene matches: 6. CDR3 bases: TGTGCCAGTAAGACAGGGGGCCTTACTGAAGCTTTCTTT. This codes for CASKTGGLTEAFF.

The rearrangement joins TRBV6-5 to TRBJ1-5; D is perhaps TRBD1 (5 bases). CDR1 is MNHEY, CDR2 SVGAGI, per germline. This CDR3 is 14 amino acids long. The V gene lost 6 bases and the J gene lost 2 bases, with 11 bases spanning the gap. The CDR3 region is CASSREGGNQPQHF. DNA of the CDR3: TGTGCCAGCAGCAGGGAAGGCGGCAATCAGCCCCAGCATTTT.

CDR3 nucleotide sequence: TGTGCCAGCAGCCTCGAAAACACCGGGGAGCTGTTTTTT. Amino acids: CASSLENTGELFF. The chain recombines TRBV2 with TRBJ2-2, with no clear D. V gave up 6 bases and J gave up 2 bases, with 7 bases separating them. Germline V gene sequence: CDR1 SNHLY, CDR2 FYNNEI. The CDR3 is made up of 13 amino acids.

V gene TRBV6-6 combines with J gene TRBJ2-2, with 7 bases matching TRBD1. Germline V gene data show CDR1 as MNHNY and CDR2 as SVGAGI (reference sequence). This CDR3 spans 15 amino acids. V was pared by 0 bases and J by 6 bases, with 4 bases of the junction left unmatched. In nucleotides, the CDR3 is TGTGCCAGCAGTTACTCCCGGCAGGGGGCCGGGGAGCTGTTTTTT. Encoded protein: CASSYSRQGAGELFF.